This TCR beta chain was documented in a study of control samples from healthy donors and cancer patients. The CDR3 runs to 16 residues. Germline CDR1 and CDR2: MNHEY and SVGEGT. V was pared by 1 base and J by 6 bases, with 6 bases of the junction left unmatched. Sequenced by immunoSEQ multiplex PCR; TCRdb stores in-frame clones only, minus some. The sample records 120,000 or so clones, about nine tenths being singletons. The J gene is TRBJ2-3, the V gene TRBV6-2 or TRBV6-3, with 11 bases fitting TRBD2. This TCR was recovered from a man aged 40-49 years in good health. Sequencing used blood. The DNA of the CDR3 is TGTGCCAGCAGTTACTATATAGCGGGGGGGCCTGATACGCAGTATTTT. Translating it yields CASSYYIAGGPDTQYF.